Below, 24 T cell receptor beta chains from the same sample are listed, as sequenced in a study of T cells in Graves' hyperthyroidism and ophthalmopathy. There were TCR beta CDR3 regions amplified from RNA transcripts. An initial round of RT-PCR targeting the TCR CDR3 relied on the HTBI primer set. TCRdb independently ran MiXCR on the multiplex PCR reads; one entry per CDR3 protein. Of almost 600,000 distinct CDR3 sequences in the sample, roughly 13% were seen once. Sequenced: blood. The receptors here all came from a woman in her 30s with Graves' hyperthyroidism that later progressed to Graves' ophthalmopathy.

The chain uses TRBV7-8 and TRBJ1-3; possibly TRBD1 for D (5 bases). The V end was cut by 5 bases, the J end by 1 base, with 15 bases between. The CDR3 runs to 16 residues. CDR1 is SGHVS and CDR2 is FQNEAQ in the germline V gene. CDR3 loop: CASSLPRGRSGNTIYF. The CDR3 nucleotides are TGTGCCAGCAGCCTCCCGCGGGGCAGGTCTGGAAACACCATATATTTT.

The CDR3 region has the DNA TGTGCCAGCAGCTTAAGTGTCGCAGAACTGAATCAGCCCCAGCATTTT. Translation gives CASSLSVAELNQPQHF. V usage is TRBV7-2 and J usage is TRBJ1-5, with unresolved D. The CDR3 consists of 16 residues. The V gene lost 2 bases and the J gene lost 4 bases, with 15 bases spanning the gap. Per germline, CDR1 SGHTA and CDR2 FQGNSA.

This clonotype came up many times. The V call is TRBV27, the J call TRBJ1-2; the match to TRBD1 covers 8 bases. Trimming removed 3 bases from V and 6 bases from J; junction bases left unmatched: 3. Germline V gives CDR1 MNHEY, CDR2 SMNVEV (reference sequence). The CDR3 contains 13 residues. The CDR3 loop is CASSLQGANGYTF. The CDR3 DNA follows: TGTGCCAGCAGTTTGCAGGGGGCCAATGGCTACACCTTC.

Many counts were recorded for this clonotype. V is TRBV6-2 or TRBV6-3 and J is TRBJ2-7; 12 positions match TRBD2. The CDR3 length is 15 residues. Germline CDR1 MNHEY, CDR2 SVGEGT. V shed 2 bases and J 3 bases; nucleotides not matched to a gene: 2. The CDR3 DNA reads TGTGCCAGCAGTTACCCGGGACTAGCGGGCTACGAGCAGTACTTC. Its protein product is CASSYPGLAGYEQYF.

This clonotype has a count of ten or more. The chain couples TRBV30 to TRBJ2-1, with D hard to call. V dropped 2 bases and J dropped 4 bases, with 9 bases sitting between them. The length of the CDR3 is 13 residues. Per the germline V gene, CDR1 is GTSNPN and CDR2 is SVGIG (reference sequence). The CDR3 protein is CAWSTGSYNEQFF. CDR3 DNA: TGTGCCTGGAGTACCGGCAGTTACAATGAGCAGTTCTTC.

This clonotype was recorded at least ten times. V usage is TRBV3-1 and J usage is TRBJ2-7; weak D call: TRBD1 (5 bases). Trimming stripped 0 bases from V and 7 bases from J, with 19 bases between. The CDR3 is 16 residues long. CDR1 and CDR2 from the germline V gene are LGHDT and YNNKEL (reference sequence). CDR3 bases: TGTGCCAGCAGCCAAGATTGGGGCAGCCTGGGAAGAGAGCAGTACTTC. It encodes CASSQDWGSLGREQYF.

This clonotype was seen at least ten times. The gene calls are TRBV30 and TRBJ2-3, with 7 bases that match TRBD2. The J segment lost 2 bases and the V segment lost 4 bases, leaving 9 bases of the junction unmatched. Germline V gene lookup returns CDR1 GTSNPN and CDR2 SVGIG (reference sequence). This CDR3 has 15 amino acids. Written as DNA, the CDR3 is TGTGCCTGGACGAGGAACGCGGGAGACACAGATACGCAGTATTTT. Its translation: CAWTRNAGDTDTQYF.

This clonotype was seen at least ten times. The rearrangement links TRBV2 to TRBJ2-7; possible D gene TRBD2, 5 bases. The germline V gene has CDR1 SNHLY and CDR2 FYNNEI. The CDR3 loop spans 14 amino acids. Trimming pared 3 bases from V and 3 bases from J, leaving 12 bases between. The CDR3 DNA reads TGTGCCAGCAGTGACGGGATACTTTACTACGAGCAGTACTTC. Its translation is CASSDGILYYEQYF.

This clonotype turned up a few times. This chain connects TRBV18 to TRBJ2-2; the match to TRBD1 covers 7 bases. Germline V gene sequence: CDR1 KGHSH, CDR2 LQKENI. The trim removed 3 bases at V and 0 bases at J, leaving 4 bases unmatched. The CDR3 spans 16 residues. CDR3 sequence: CASSPKGQANTGELFF. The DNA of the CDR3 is TGTGCCAGCTCACCGAAAGGACAGGCGAACACCGGGGAGCTGTTTTTT.

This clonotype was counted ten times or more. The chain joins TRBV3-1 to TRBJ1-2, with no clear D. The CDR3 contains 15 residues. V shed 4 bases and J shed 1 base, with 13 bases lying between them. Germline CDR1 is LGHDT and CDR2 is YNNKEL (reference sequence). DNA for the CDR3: TGTGCCAGCAGCCGCTGGCCCCGTAGTAACTATGGCTACACCTTC. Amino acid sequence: CASSRWPRSNYGYTF. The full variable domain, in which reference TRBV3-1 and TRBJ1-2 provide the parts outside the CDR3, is DTAVSQTPKYLVTQMGNDKSIKCEQNLGHDTMYWYKQDSKKFLKIMFSYNNKELIINETVPNRFSPKSPDKAHLNLHINSLELGDSAVYFCASSRWPRSNYGYTFGSGTRLTVV.

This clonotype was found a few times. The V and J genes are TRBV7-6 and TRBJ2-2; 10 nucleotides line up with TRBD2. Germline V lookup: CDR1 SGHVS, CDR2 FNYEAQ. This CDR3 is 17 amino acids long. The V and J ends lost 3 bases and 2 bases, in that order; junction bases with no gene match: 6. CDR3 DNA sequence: TGTGCCAGCAGCTTTTCCCGGACTAGCGGTAACACCGGGGAGCTGTTTTTT. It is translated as CASSFSRTSGNTGELFF.

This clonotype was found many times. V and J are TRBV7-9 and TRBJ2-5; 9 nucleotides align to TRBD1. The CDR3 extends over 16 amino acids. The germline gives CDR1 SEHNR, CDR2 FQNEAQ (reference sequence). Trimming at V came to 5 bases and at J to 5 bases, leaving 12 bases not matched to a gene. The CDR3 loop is CASSQPGTGIWETQYF. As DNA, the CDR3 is TGTGCCAGCAGCCAACCCGGGACAGGGATTTGGGAGACCCAGTACTTC.

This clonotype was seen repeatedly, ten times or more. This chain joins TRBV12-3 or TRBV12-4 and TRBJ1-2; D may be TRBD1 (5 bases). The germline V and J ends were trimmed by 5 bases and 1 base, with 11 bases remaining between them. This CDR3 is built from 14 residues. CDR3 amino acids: CASSAWTNNYGYTF. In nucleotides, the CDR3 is TGTGCCAGCAGTGCCTGGACAAATAACTATGGCTACACCTTC.

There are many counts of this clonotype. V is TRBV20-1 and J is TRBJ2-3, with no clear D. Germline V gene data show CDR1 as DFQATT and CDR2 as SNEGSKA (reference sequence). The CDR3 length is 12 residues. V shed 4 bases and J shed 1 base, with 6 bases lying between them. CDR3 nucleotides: TGCAGTGCTAAATTCGGCACAGATACGCAGTATTTT. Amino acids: CSAKFGTDTQYF.

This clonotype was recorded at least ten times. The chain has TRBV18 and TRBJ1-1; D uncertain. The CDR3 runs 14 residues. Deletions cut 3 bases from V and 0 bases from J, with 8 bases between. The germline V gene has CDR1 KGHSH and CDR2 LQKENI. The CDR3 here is CASSPGYMNTEAFF. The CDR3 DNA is TGTGCCAGCTCACCCGGGTACATGAACACTGAAGCTTTCTTT.

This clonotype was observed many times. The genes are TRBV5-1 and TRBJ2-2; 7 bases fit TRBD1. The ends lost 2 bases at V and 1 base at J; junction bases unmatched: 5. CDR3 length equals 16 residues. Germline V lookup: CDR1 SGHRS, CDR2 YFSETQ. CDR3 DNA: TGCGCCAGCAGCTTCTCACAGGGGATGAACACCGGGGAGCTGTTTTTT. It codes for CASSFSQGMNTGELFF. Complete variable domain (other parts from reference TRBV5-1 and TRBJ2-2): KAGVTQTPRYLIKTRGQQVTLSCSPISGHRSVSWYQQTPGQGLQFLFEYFSETQRNKGNFPGRFSGRQFSNSRSEMNVSTLELGDSALYLCASSFSQGMNTGELFFGEGSRLTVL.

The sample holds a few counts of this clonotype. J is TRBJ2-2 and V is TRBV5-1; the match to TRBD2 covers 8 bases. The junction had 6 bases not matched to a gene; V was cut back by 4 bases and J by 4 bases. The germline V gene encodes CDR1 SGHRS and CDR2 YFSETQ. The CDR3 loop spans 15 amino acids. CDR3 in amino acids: CASSRTSLTTGELFF. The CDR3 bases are TGCGCCAGCAGCCGGACTAGCCTTACCACCGGGGAGCTGTTTTTT.

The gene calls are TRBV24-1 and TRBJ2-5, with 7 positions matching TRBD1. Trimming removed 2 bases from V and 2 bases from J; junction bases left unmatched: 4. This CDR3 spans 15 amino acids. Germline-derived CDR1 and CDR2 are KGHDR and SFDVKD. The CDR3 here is CATSDSGTVQETQYF. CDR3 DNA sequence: TGTGCCACCAGTGATTCCGGGACAGTTCAAGAGACCCAGTACTTC.

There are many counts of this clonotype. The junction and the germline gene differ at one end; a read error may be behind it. The CDR3 DNA reads as TGTGCCAGCAGCCGAGCGACAGGGTACACTGAGCAGTTCTTC. Amino acid sequence: CASSRATGYTEQFF. The J gene is TRBJ2-1, the V gene TRBV11-1; 7 nucleotides align to TRBD1. The CDR3 has 14 residues. Germline-derived CDR1 and CDR2 are SGHAT and FQDESV (reference sequence).

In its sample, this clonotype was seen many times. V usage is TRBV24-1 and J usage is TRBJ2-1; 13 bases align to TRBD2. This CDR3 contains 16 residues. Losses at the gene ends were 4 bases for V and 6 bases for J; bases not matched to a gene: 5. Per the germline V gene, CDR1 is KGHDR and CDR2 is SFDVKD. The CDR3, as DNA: TGTGCCACCAGTGAAGGACTAGCGGGAGCTCTCAATGAGCAGTTCTTC. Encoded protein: CATSEGLAGALNEQFF.

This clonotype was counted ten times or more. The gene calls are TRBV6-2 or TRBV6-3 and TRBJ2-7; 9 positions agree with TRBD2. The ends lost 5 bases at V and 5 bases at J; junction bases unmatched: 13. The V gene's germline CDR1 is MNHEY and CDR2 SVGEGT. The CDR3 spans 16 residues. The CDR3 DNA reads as TGTGCCAGCAGTCAAGAACCGGGACTAGCAGGCGACGAGCAGTACTTC. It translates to CASSQEPGLAGDEQYF.

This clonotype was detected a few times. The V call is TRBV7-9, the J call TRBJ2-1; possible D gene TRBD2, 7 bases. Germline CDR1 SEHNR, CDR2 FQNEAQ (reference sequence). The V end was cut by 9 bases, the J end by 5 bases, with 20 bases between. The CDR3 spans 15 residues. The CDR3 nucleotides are TGTGCCAGGTCGGCAGGGGCGGGGGTAAACAATGAGCAGTTCTTC. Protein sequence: CARSAGAGVNNEQFF.

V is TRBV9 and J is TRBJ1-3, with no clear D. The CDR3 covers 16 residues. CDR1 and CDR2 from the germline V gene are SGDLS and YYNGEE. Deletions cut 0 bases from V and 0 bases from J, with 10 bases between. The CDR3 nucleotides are TGTGCCAGCAGCGTAGGAACGTTTGACTCTGGAAACACCATATATTTT. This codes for CASSVGTFDSGNTIYF.

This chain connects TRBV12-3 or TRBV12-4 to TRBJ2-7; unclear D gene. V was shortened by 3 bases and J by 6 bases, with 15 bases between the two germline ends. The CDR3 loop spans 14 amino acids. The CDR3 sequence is CASSFVPPPSEQYF. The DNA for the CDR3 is TGTGCCAGCAGTTTTGTGCCTCCCCCCTCCGAGCAGTACTTC.